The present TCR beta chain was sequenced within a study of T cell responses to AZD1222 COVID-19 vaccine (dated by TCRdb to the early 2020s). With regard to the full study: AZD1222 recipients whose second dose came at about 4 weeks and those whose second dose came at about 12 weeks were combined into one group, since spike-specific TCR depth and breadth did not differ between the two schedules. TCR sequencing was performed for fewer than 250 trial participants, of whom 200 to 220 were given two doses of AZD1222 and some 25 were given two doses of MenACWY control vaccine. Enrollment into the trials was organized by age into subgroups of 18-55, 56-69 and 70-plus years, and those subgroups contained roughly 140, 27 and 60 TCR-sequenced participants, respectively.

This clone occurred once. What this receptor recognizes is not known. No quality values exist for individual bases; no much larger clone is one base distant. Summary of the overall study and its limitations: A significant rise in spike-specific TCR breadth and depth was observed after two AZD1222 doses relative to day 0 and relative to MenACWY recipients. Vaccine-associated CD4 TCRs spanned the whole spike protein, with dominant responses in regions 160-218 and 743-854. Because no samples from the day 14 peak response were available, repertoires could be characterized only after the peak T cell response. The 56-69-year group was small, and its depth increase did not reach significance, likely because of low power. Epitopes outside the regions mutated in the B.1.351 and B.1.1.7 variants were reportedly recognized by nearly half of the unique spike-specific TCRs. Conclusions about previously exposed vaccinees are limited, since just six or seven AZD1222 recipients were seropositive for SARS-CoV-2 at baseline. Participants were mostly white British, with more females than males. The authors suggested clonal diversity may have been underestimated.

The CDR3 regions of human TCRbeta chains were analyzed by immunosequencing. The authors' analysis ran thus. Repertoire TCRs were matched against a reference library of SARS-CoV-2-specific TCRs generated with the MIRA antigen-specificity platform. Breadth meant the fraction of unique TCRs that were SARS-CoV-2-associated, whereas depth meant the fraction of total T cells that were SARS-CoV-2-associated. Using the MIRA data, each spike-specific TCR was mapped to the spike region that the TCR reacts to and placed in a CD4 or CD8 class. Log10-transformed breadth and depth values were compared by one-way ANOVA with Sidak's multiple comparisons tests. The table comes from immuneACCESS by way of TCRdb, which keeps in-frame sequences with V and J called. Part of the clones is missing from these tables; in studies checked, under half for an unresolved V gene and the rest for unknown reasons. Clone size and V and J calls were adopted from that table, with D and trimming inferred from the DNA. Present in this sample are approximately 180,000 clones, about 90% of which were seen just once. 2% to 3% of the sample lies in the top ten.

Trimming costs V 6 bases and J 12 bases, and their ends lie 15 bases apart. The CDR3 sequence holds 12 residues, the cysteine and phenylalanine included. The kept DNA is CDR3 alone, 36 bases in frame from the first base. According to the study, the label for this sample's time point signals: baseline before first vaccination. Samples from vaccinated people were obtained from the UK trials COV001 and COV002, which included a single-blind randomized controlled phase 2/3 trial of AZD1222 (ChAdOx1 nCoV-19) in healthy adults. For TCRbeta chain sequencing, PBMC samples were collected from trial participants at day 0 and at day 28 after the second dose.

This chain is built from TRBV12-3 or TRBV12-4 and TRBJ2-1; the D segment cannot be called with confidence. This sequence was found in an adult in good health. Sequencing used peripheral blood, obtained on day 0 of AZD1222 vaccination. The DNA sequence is TGTGCCAGCAGCCTCTCCGGTTTGCGGCAGTTCTTC. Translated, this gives CASSLSGLRQFF.